The 9 T cell receptor beta chains presented below share a single source sample, sequenced in a study of blood T cell repertoires in COVID-19. Generated by immunoSEQ multiplex PCR, the TCRdb table keeps only in-frame clones and is missing some. The data show 130,000 or so clones, with 55% to 75% seen just once and 1.5% to 2% held by the top ten. The sequenced material came from peripheral blood. Receptors were obtained from a woman aged 70-85 years with acute or convalescent COVID-19.

The chain joins TRBV12-3 or TRBV12-4 to TRBJ2-3, with 8 nucleotides matching TRBD2. Trimming at V came to 4 bases and at J to 5 bases, leaving 2 bases not matched to a gene. The CDR3 is made up of 13 amino acids. Written as DNA, the CDR3 is TGTGCCAGCAGTTCCCGGGGGGGAGATACGCAGTATTTT. Translating gives CASSSRGGDTQYF.

This clone was seen once. This chain joins TRBV5-4 and TRBJ2-2; D ambiguous. The V gene lost 6 bases and the J gene lost 1 base, with 7 bases spanning the gap. Germline CDR1 and CDR2: SGHNT and YYREEE (reference sequence). The CDR3 contains 13 residues. The CDR3 coding sequence is TGTGCCAGCACCGCAGGGAACACCGGGGAGCTGTTTTTT. It translates to CASTAGNTGELFF.

The chain has TRBV19 and TRBJ2-5; D remains unclear. CDR1 is LNHDA and CDR2 is SQIVND in the germline V gene (reference sequence). This CDR3 comprises 13 residues. Trimming left V 4 bases short and J 4 bases short, with 10 bases between. The CDR3 sequence is CASSNQRRETQYF. CDR3 DNA: TGTGCCAGTAGTAATCAGAGGCGAGAGACCCAGTACTTC.

This sequence joins TRBV19 and TRBJ1-6, with 7 nucleotides matching TRBD1. J lost 6 bases, V lost 6 bases, and 8 bases had no gene match. The CDR3 runs 15 residues. From germline, CDR1 is LNHDA and CDR2 SQIVND (reference sequence). This CDR3 is CASSRGTSSNSPLHF. Here the CDR3 DNA reads TGTGCCAGTAGCAGGGGGACGTCTAGTAATTCACCCCTCCACTTT.

The genes are TRBV19 and TRBJ2-3, with TRBD2 matching 12 bases. CDR3 length: 17 amino acids. J was trimmed by 3 bases and V by 4 bases; bases with no gene match: 8. The germline V gene has CDR1 LNHDA and CDR2 SQIVND (reference sequence). As DNA, the CDR3 is TGTGCCAGTAGTAAGGCTAGCGGGGGGGCTTTTACAGATACGCAGTATTTT. It specifies CASSKASGGAFTDTQYF.

The table lists this clone with a count of one. V usage is TRBV19 and J usage is TRBJ2-2; D might be TRBD1 (5 bases). This CDR3 comprises 14 residues. Trimming shortened V by 3 bases and J by 4 bases, and 9 bases separated the two germline ends. Germline CDR1 LNHDA, CDR2 SQIVND (reference sequence). The CDR3, as DNA: TGTGCCAGTAGTATGGGTAGGGGCACCGGGGAGCTGTTTTTT. Residues: CASSMGRGTGELFF.

The CDR3 loop reads CASSETRSYNSPLHF. The CDR3 DNA sequence: TGTGCCAGCAGTGAAACACGCTCCTATAATTCACCCCTCCACTTT. The chain couples TRBV6-1 to TRBJ1-6; the D is unclear. Trimming took 2 bases from V and 0 from J, leaving 5 bases between them. The germline V gene has CDR1 MNHNS and CDR2 SASEGT. CDR3 length: 15 residues.

V usage is TRBV6-5 and J usage is TRBJ2-1, with D maybe TRBD2 (5 bases). The germline V gene has CDR1 MNHEY and CDR2 SVGAGI. Trimming shortened V by 4 bases and J by 2 bases, and 12 bases separated the two germline ends. The CDR3 is 15 residues long. The CDR3 bases are TGTGCCAGCAGTTCCTCCGCGGGCGCCTACAATGAGCAGTTCTTC. Protein: CASSSSAGAYNEQFF.

The J gene is TRBJ1-2, the V gene TRBV7-8, with a possible D match to TRBD1 (5 bases). V was cut by 1 base and J by 5 bases, with 17 bases left in between. CDR1 and CDR2 (germline): SGHVS, FQNEAQ. This CDR3 is built from 16 residues. This CDR3 is CASSLERRGLWYGYTF. CDR3 sequence (DNA): TGTGCCAGCAGCTTAGAACGGAGGGGCCTGTGGTATGGCTACACCTTC.